The rows below give T cell receptor beta chains drawn from one sample of a study of regulatory T cells in long-lasting Graves disease. TCRdb reanalysed the multiplex PCR reads using MiXCR and keeps one entry per CDR3 protein. The sample shows about 300,000 distinct CDR3 sequences, roughly 21% of them seen only once. The material sequenced was peripheral blood mononuclear cells (PBMCs), taken when the disease was refractory, from a patient treated with antithyroid drugs. The source of these receptors is a female donor with Graves disease. Each CDR3 is given with its conserved first and last residue. The D gene is left open where the match is weak. Clone size is shown for a subset of rows, as once, few, many or a class of expanded clone.

clone size	D gene	V gene	J gene	CDR3 DNA	CDR3 protein
-	TRBD1	TRBV20-1	TRBJ2-7	TGCAGTGCTGAACGGGACAGCGACGAGCAGTACTTC	CSAERDSDEQYF
-	TRBD2	TRBV20-1	TRBJ2-3	TGCAGTGCTAGCGGACTAGCGGGAGCCACAGATACGCAGTATTTT	CSASGLAGATDTQYF
-	TRBD1	TRBV5-4	TRBJ2-6	TGTGCCAGCAGCAGGACAGGGGGCGTCGCTGGGGCCAACGTCCTGACTTTC	CASSRTGGVAGANVLTF
-	TRBD1	TRBV30	TRBJ2-7	TGTGCCTGGAGCGATACAGGGGCTGGCGAGCAGTACTTC	CAWSDTGAGEQYF
many	TRBD1	TRBV6-5	TRBJ1-1	TGTGCCAGCAGTTACGACAGGGTAGGTGAAGCTTTCTTT	CASSYDRVGEAFF
-	TRBD1	TRBV7-9	TRBJ2-1	TGTGCCAGCAGCCCCGGGACAGGGGGCAGGGATGAGCAGTTCTTC	CASSPGTGGRDEQFF
-	TRBD2	TRBV11-1	TRBJ2-3	TGTGCCAGCAGCGCGGGGTATAGCGGGAGGAAATATTTT	CASSAGYSGRKYF
many	TRBD1	TRBV7-9	TRBJ2-7	TGTGCCAGCAGCTTAGGAGGACAGGGCTACGAGCAGTACTTC	CASSLGGQGYEQYF
many	TRBD2	TRBV29-1	TRBJ2-7	TGCAGCGTTGTGGGAGGGACTACGCAGCAGTACTTC	CSVVGGTTQQYF
few	-	TRBV6-2/TRBV6-3	TRBJ2-7	TGTGCCAGCAGTTACGAGGACATCTCGTACGAGCAGTACTTC	CASSYEDISYEQYF
-	-	TRBV7-6	TRBJ2-7	TGTGCCAGCAGTACAACAGGGTCGTCGCTCGAGCAGTACTTC	CASSTTGSSLEQYF
-	-	TRBV4-1	TRBJ1-1	TGCGCCAGCAGCCACCCGGGGGTGAACACTGAAGCTTTCTTT	CASSHPGVNTEAFF
-	TRBD2	TRBV28	TRBJ2-2	TGTGCCAGCAGTCTGAGGACTAGCGCCGGGGAGCTGTTTTTT	CASSLRTSAGELFF
-	-	TRBV7-2	TRBJ2-7	TGTGCCAGCAGCTTAGAGGGCGGAAGCTCCTACGAGCAGTACTTC	CASSLEGGSSYEQYF
few	TRBD2	TRBV27	TRBJ2-2	TGTGCCAGCAGTATTCGGACTAGCGGGGCGACCGGGGAGCTGTTTTTT	CASSIRTSGATGELFF
few	TRBD1	TRBV25-1	TRBJ2-7	TGTGCCAGCAGTGAATATGGGGACAGGGGTACCGAGTACTTC	CASSEYGDRGTEYF
many	-	TRBV7-2	TRBJ1-4	TGTGCCAGCAGCCTAAACAAGCGCCACGAGATGTACCTTTCTAATGAAAAACTGTTTTTT	CASSLNKRHEMYLSNEKLFF
many	-	TRBV11-2	TRBJ2-7	TGTGCCAGCAGCTTAGTCCCGGTGGGATACGAGCAGTACTTC	CASSLVPVGYEQYF
many	-	TRBV10-3	TRBJ1-2	TGTGCCACCAACGGGGAGTTTAACTATGGCTACACCTTC	CATNGEFNYGYTF
-	-	TRBV4-2	TRBJ1-2	TGTGCCAGCAGCCAAGATCAGTCCCTCCGCTATGGCTACACCTTC	CASSQDQSLRYGYTF
-	-	TRBV27	TRBJ1-1	TGTGCCAGCAGTTTAGGGGATTTGGGCACTGAAGCTTTCTTT	CASSLGDLGTEAFF
-	-	TRBV6-2/TRBV6-3	TRBJ2-1	TGTGCCAGCGGGACTTTACAGGGTTCCAATGAGCAGTTCTTC	CASGTLQGSNEQFF
-	-	TRBV9	TRBJ2-5	TGTGCCAGCAGCGTGCGACAGTCGCAAGAGACCCAGTACTTC	CASSVRQSQETQYF
few	TRBD2	TRBV20-1	TRBJ2-7	TGCAGTGCTAGACCTAGCGGACTCTACGAGCAGTACTTC	CSARPSGLYEQYF
-	TRBD1	TRBV6-1	TRBJ1-5	TGTGCCAGCAGTGCCGACAGGGGCAATCAGCCCCAGCATTTT	CASSADRGNQPQHF
few	-	TRBV4-1	TRBJ1-4	TGCGCCAGCAGCCTTCCGGGACAAGGGTATGAAAAACTGTTTTTT	CASSLPGQGYEKLFF
few	-	TRBV30	TRBJ2-2	TGTGCCTGGAGTGTCGACACCGGGGAGCTGCTTTTT	CAWSVDTGELLF
-	TRBD1	TRBV20-1	TRBJ1-5	TGCAGTGCTAGAGATCCCGGGACAGGGGAGTATCAGCCCCAGCATTTT	CSARDPGTGEYQPQHF
-	-	TRBV20-1	TRBJ2-7	TGCAGTGCTAGAGATCGGGGTGCTTCCTACGAGCAGTACTTC	CSARDRGASYEQYF
many	TRBD1	TRBV2	TRBJ2-5	TGTGCCAGCAGTTCCCCATGGACAGGGGGTTTAACGGAGACCCAGTACTTC	CASSSPWTGGLTETQYF
few	-	TRBV4-1	TRBJ1-5	TGCGCCAGCAGCCCGATGGGGACCAGTAATCAGCCCCAGCATTTT	CASSPMGTSNQPQHF
-	-	TRBV15	TRBJ2-5	TGTGCCACCAGCAGGCTAGGCACAACGTACCAAGAGACCCAGTACTTC	CATSRLGTTYQETQYF
-	-	TRBV3-1	TRBJ1-4	TGTGCCAGCAGTCAAACTACAGGCCCGCCTTATTATAATGAAAAACTGTTTTTT	CASSQTTGPPYYNEKLFF
-	-	TRBV10-3	TRBJ1-1	TGTGCCATCGGGACGGGCACTGAAGCTTTCTTT	CAIGTGTEAFF
-	TRBD1	TRBV20-1	TRBJ1-2	TGCAGTGCTCTACCGGGACAGGGCTATGGCTACACCTTC	CSALPGQGYGYTF
few	TRBD1	TRBV19	TRBJ1-5	TGTGCCAGTAGCATGGGACAGGGTAATCAGCCCCAGCATTTT	CASSMGQGNQPQHF
-	-	TRBV28	TRBJ2-3	TGTGCCAGCAGTTTATCGGCTCCCACAGATACGCAGTATTTT	CASSLSAPTDTQYF
few	-	TRBV3-1	TRBJ1-3	TGTGCCAGCAGCCAAGTGGCCTCTGGAAACACCATATATTTT	CASSQVASGNTIYF
many	-	TRBV20-1	TRBJ1-1	TGCAGTGCTTTATTCACAGGGATGGACACTGAAGCTTTCTTT	CSALFTGMDTEAFF
-	TRBD1	TRBV6-2/TRBV6-3	TRBJ2-4	TGTGCCAGTCGTGGGGACAGAAAAAACATTCAGTACTTC	CASRGDRKNIQYF
few	TRBD2	TRBV20-1	TRBJ2-5	TGCAGTGCTAGAGGGGGACTAGCGGGAGTCATGGGAGAGACCCAGTACTTC	CSARGGLAGVMGETQYF
many	-	TRBV5-1	TRBJ1-1	TGCGCCAGCAGCTTGATGGCGAGGGGAAGGTCGATGAACACTGAAGCTTTCTTT	CASSLMARGRSMNTEAFF
-	TRBD1	TRBV28	TRBJ1-1	TGTGCCAGCCAAACAGGGGCAATGAACACTGAAGCTTTCTTT	CASQTGAMNTEAFF
-	-	TRBV27	TRBJ2-7	TGTGCCAGCAGTTCCGGGACTCCATTATACTACGGGCGGTACTTC	CASSSGTPLYYGRYF
many	-	TRBV30	TRBJ1-2	TGTGCCTGGAGCCGCGATGGGCGATGGGACTATGGCTACACCTTC	CAWSRDGRWDYGYTF
many	TRBD1	TRBV4-2	TRBJ1-2	TGTGCCAGCAGCCAAGGCGGACAGGGTGACTATGGCTACACCTTC	CASSQGGQGDYGYTF
-	-	TRBV28	TRBJ2-3	TGTGCCAGCAGCCCCCAAGGGGTGAGCACAGATACGCAGTATTTT	CASSPQGVSTDTQYF
many	-	TRBV11-2	TRBJ1-6	TGTGCCAGCAGCTTCACCGGCGGGAGGGATTCACCCCTCCACTTT	CASSFTGGRDSPLHF
few	-	TRBV28	TRBJ2-6	TGTGCCAGCAGTTACGGAACTGGGGCCAACGTCCTGACTTTC	CASSYGTGANVLTF
-	-	TRBV7-6	TRBJ2-2	TGTGCCAGCAGCTTCGATATCACCGGGGAGCTGTTTTTT	CASSFDITGELFF
many	-	TRBV7-2	TRBJ2-4	TGTGCCAGCAGCTTAGACAGACGAAACATTCAGTACTTC	CASSLDRRNIQYF
few	TRBD1	TRBV15	TRBJ1-1	TGTGCCACCAGCACCTGGGACAGAGAAGCTTTCTTT	CATSTWDREAFF